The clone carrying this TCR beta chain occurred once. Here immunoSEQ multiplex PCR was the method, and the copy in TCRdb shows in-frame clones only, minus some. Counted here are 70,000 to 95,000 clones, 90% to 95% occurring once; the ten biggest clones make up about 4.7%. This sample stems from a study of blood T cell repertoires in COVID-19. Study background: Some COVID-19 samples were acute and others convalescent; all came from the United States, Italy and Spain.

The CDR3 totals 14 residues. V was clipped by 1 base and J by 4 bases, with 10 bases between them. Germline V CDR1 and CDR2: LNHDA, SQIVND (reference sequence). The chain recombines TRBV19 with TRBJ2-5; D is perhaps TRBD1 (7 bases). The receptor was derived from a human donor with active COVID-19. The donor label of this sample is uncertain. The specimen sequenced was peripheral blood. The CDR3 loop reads CASSIGRGPETQYF. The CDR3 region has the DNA TGTGCCAGTAGTATAGGGAGGGGGCCAGAGACCCAGTACTTC.